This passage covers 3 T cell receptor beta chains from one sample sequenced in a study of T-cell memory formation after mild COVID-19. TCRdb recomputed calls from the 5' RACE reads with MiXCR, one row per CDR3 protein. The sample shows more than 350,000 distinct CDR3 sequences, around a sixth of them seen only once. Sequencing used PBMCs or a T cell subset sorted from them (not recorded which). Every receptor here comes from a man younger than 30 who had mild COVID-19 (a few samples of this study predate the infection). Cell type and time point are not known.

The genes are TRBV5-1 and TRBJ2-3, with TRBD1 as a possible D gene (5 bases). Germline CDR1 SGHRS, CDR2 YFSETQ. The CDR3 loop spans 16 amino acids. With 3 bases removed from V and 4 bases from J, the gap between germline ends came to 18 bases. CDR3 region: CASSSRFTGPADTQYF. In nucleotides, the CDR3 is TGCGCCAGCAGCTCCCGGTTCACAGGACCAGCAGATACGCAGTATTTT.

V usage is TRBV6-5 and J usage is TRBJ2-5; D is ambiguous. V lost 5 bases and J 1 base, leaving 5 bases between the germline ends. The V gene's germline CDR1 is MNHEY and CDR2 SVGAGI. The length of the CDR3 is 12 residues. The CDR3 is CASSRAQETQYF. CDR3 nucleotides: TGTGCCAGCAGTCGGGCCCAAGAGACCCAGTACTTC.

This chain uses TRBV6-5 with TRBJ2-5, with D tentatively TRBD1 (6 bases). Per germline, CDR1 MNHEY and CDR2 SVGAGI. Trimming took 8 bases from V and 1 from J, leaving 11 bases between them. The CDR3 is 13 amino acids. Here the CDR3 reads CASFGQLQETQYF. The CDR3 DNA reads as TGTGCCAGCTTTGGACAGCTCCAAGAGACCCAGTACTTC.